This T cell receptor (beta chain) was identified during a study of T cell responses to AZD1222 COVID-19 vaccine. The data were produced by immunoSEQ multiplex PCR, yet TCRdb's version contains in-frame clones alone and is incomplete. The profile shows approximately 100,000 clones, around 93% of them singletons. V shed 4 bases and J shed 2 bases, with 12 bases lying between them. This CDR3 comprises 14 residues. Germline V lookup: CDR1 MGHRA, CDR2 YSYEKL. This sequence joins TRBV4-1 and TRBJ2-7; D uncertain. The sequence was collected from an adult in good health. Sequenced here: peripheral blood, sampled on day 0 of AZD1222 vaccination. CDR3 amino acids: CASSPSFLTYEQYF. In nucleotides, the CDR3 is TGCGCCAGCAGCCCGTCGTTCCTTACCTACGAGCAGTACTTC.